This TCR beta chain was sequenced in a study of sequential checkpoint blockade in melanoma. Study-wide context: Maintenance nivolumab came after either treatment sequence.

The CDR3 has 13 residues. Germline V lookup: CDR1 MNHEY, CDR2 SVGAGI. V gave up 6 bases and J gave up 7 bases, with 16 bases separating them. Treatment in this sample: randomized to nivolumab then ipilimumab (arm A) or the reverse (arm B). DNA-damaging chemotherapy had not been given to any patient beforehand. Generated by immunoSEQ multiplex PCR, the TCRdb table keeps only in-frame clones and is missing some. This repertoire shows 8,000 or so clones, 50% to 70% found once; its top ten account for approximately 50%. Here the sequenced sample was CD8+ T cells sorted from blood (inferred from file names), taken from a patient given nivolumab and ipilimumab in sequence. The receptor was derived from a human patient with melanoma. Some clones in this sample may be carry-over from other donors' samples. The chain employs TRBV6-5 and TRBJ2-7, with D perhaps TRBD2 (5 bases). The DNA for the CDR3 is TGTGCCAGCAGGGCGGGCTCCCCTTTGGAGCAGTACTTC. As protein: CASRAGSPLEQYF.